This is a list of T cell receptor beta chains from one sample in a study of blood T cell repertoires in COVID-19. Only in-frame clones appear in the TCRdb table, and some are missing; sequencing was by immunoSEQ multiplex PCR. Here the sample spans 100,000 to 150,000 clones, 85% to 90% being singletons. The sample was peripheral blood. These receptor sequences come from a man aged 55 to 69 with COVID-19, enrolled during active disease. Each CDR3 is given with its conserved first and last residue. D genes are given only for firm matches. Rows may omit the clone size; those that give it use once, few, many or a size class.

D gene: TRBD2; clone size: .; V gene: TRBV5-1; J gene: TRBJ2-5; CDR3 protein: CASSLGSLAARETQYF; CDR3 DNA: TGCGCCAGCAGCTTGGGTTCACTAGCGGCTAGGGAGACCCAGTACTTC
D gene: TRBD1; clone size: .; V gene: TRBV12-3/TRBV12-4; J gene: TRBJ1-2; CDR3 protein: CASSWGQAGGYTF; CDR3 DNA: TGTGCCAGCAGTTGGGGACAGGCCGGGGGCTACACCTTC
D gene: .; clone size: .; V gene: TRBV3-1/TRBV3-2; J gene: TRBJ1-6; CDR3 protein: CASSQGRVGLHSPLHF; CDR3 DNA: TGTGCCAGCAGCCAAGGACGGGTCGGTCTACATTCACCCCTCCACTTT
D gene: .; clone size: few; V gene: TRBV28; J gene: TRBJ2-2; CDR3 protein: CASSDGGPNTGELFF; CDR3 DNA: TGTGCCAGCAGCGACGGGGGGCCCAACACCGGGGAGCTGTTTTTT
D gene: TRBD1; clone size: .; V gene: TRBV12-3/TRBV12-4; J gene: TRBJ1-6; CDR3 protein: CARNRGDSPLHF; CDR3 DNA: TGTGCCCGGAACAGGGGAGATTCACCCCTCCACTTT
D gene: .; clone size: .; V gene: TRBV27; J gene: TRBJ1-6; CDR3 protein: CASSFLSGRDNSPLHF; CDR3 DNA: TGTGCCAGCAGTTTCCTTTCGGGCAGGGATAATTCACCCCTCCACTTT
D gene: TRBD2; clone size: .; V gene: TRBV25-1; J gene: TRBJ2-7; CDR3 protein: CASSQLDRGDSYEQYF; CDR3 DNA: TGTGCCAGCAGTCAGCTCGATCGGGGGGACTCCTACGAGCAGTACTTC
D gene: .; clone size: .; V gene: TRBV20-1; J gene: TRBJ1-1; CDR3 protein: CSASVGGGTPNTEAFF; CDR3 DNA: TGCAGTGCTAGTGTTGGGGGAGGAACCCCGAACACTGAAGCTTTCTTT
D gene: .; clone size: .; V gene: TRBV28; J gene: TRBJ1-5; CDR3 protein: CASSLYTQGPGQPQHF; CDR3 DNA: TGTGCCAGCAGTTTATACACTCAGGGTCCGGGTCAGCCCCAGCATTTT
D gene: .; clone size: .; V gene: TRBV7-8; J gene: TRBJ1-5; CDR3 protein: CASSLARRGSNQPQHF; CDR3 DNA: TGTGCCAGCAGCTTAGCCCGTCGGGGGAGCAATCAGCCCCAGCATTTT
D gene: .; clone size: .; V gene: TRBV7-2; J gene: TRBJ1-2; CDR3 protein: CASTPGRSLFGYTF; CDR3 DNA: TGTGCCAGCACCCCCGGGAGATCACTTTTTGGCTACACCTTC
D gene: TRBD1; clone size: .; V gene: TRBV13; J gene: TRBJ2-7; CDR3 protein: CASSPRPGQGYEQYF; CDR3 DNA: TGTGCCAGCAGCCCAAGACCGGGACAGGGTTACGAGCAGTACTTC
D gene: .; clone size: .; V gene: TRBV5-1; J gene: TRBJ1-3; CDR3 protein: CASSLLPGNSGNTIYF; CDR3 DNA: TGCGCCAGCAGCTTGTTACCGGGAAACTCTGGAAACACCATATATTTT
D gene: .; clone size: .; V gene: TRBV29-1; J gene: TRBJ2-5; CDR3 protein: CSVGGGRLARETQYF; CDR3 DNA: TGCAGCGTGGGGGGGGGCAGACTAGCTCGGGAGACCCAGTACTTC
D gene: TRBD1; clone size: few; V gene: TRBV6-5; J gene: TRBJ2-7; CDR3 protein: CASSRDSYEQYF; CDR3 DNA: TGTGCCAGCAGTCGGGACAGTTACGAGCAGTACTTC
D gene: TRBD1; clone size: .; V gene: TRBV10-1; J gene: TRBJ2-4; CDR3 protein: CASSESGTEKNIQYF; CDR3 DNA: TGCGCCAGCAGTGAGTCAGGGACAGAGAAAAACATTCAGTACTTC
D gene: .; clone size: .; V gene: TRBV20-1; J gene: TRBJ2-1; CDR3 protein: CSASTGDNEQFF; CDR3 DNA: TGCAGTGCTAGTACCGGGGACAATGAGCAGTTCTTC
D gene: TRBD1; clone size: .; V gene: TRBV7-2; J gene: TRBJ1-2; CDR3 protein: CASSLAFLRRDRRKGGRGGYTF; CDR3 DNA: TGTGCCAGCAGCTTAGCCTTCCTCAGAAGGGACAGGAGAAAAGGGGGGCGTGGCGGCTACACCTTC
D gene: TRBD1; clone size: .; V gene: TRBV5-1; J gene: TRBJ2-7; CDR3 protein: CASSLGWGQGFEQYF; CDR3 DNA: TGCGCCAGCAGCTTGGGTTGGGGACAGGGGTTCGAGCAGTACTTC
D gene: TRBD1; clone size: .; V gene: TRBV4-1; J gene: TRBJ1-4; CDR3 protein: CASSRTGTGSEKLFF; CDR3 DNA: TGCGCCAGCAGCCGTACCGGGACAGGGAGTGAAAAACTGTTTTTT
D gene: .; clone size: .; V gene: TRBV6-6; J gene: TRBJ2-6; CDR3 protein: CASSRYRDTTGANVLTF; CDR3 DNA: TGTGCCAGCAGTAGATACAGGGATACAACTGGGGCCAACGTCCTGACTTTC
D gene: TRBD2; clone size: .; V gene: TRBV6-2/TRBV6-3; J gene: TRBJ2-1; CDR3 protein: CASSHLTSGGGYEQFF; CDR3 DNA: TGTGCCAGCAGTCACCTGACTAGCGGGGGGGGCTATGAGCAGTTCTTC
D gene: TRBD2; clone size: .; V gene: TRBV5-1; J gene: TRBJ2-5; CDR3 protein: CASSGGEIQIQETQYF; CDR3 DNA: TGCGCCAGCAGCGGGGGGGAGATCCAGATCCAAGAGACCCAGTACTTC
D gene: TRBD1; clone size: once; V gene: TRBV7-9; J gene: TRBJ1-6; CDR3 protein: CASSNDRGAYSPLHF; CDR3 DNA: TGTGCCAGCAGCAACGACAGGGGCGCTTATTCACCCCTCCACTTT
D gene: .; clone size: .; V gene: TRBV6-1; J gene: TRBJ1-2; CDR3 protein: CASTLDSLYGYTF; CDR3 DNA: TGTGCCAGCACCTTAGACAGCCTCTATGGCTACACCTTC
D gene: .; clone size: once; V gene: TRBV29-1; J gene: TRBJ1-2; CDR3 protein: CSAETGGYTF; CDR3 DNA: TGCAGCGCCGAGACAGGTGGCTACACCTTC
D gene: .; clone size: .; V gene: TRBV7-8; J gene: TRBJ1-1; CDR3 protein: CASSSESGSMAFF; CDR3 DNA: TGTGCCAGCAGCTCTGAATCAGGGTCAATGGCTTTCTTT
D gene: .; clone size: .; V gene: TRBV6-5; J gene: TRBJ1-2; CDR3 protein: CASSYSHRQTYGYTF; CDR3 DNA: TGTGCCAGCAGTTACTCTCACAGACAGACTTATGGCTACACCTTC
D gene: TRBD2; clone size: few; V gene: TRBV2; J gene: TRBJ2-5; CDR3 protein: CASRAGTSQETQYF; CDR3 DNA: TGTGCCAGCAGAGCCGGGACTAGCCAGGAGACCCAGTACTTC
D gene: TRBD2; clone size: .; V gene: TRBV9; J gene: TRBJ2-3; CDR3 protein: CASSAGTSGGTSTDTQYF; CDR3 DNA: TGTGCCAGCAGCGCCGGGACTAGCGGGGGGACTAGCACAGATACGCAGTATTTT
D gene: .; clone size: .; V gene: TRBV4-1; J gene: TRBJ1-1; CDR3 protein: CASSQAGSEAFF; CDR3 DNA: TGCGCCAGCAGCCAAGCTGGCTCTGAAGCTTTCTTT
D gene: .; clone size: few; V gene: TRBV10-3; J gene: TRBJ1-2; CDR3 protein: CAISVREAYGYTF; CDR3 DNA: TGTGCCATCAGTGTCAGGGAAGCTTATGGCTACACCTTC
D gene: .; clone size: .; V gene: TRBV4-2; J gene: TRBJ1-2; CDR3 protein: CASSQVAGQPKDYGYTF; CDR3 DNA: TGTGCCAGCAGCCAAGTAGCGGGACAACCTAAAGACTATGGCTACACCTTC
D gene: .; clone size: .; V gene: TRBV4-1; J gene: TRBJ2-7; CDR3 protein: CASSQDRAVSQGGYEQYF; CDR3 DNA: TGCGCCAGCAGCCAAGATAGGGCGGTCTCACAGGGCGGGTACGAGCAGTACTTC
D gene: TRBD1; clone size: .; V gene: TRBV5-1; J gene: TRBJ1-1; CDR3 protein: CASSRTGRNTEAFF; CDR3 DNA: TGCGCCAGCAGCCGGACAGGACGGAACACTGAAGCTTTCTTT
D gene: .; clone size: .; V gene: TRBV7-8; J gene: TRBJ1-1; CDR3 protein: CASSFPGVNTEAFF; CDR3 DNA: TGTGCCAGCAGCTTCCCGGGGGTGAACACTGAAGCTTTCTTT
D gene: .; clone size: .; V gene: TRBV11-2; J gene: TRBJ1-2; CDR3 protein: CASSLDWLAGYTF; CDR3 DNA: TGTGCCAGCAGCTTAGATTGGTTGGCTGGCTACACCTTC
D gene: TRBD1; clone size: .; V gene: TRBV24-1; J gene: TRBJ2-1; CDR3 protein: CATRGGTGRNNEQFF; CDR3 DNA: TGTGCCACCAGAGGCGGGACAGGGCGAAACAATGAGCAGTTCTTC
D gene: TRBD1; clone size: .; V gene: TRBV18; J gene: TRBJ2-7; CDR3 protein: CASSPARDRGHEQYF; CDR3 DNA: TGTGCCAGCTCACCAGCCCGGGACAGGGGCCACGAGCAGTACTTC
D gene: TRBD1; clone size: .; V gene: TRBV7-9; J gene: TRBJ1-1; CDR3 protein: CASSMQTGASKAFF; CDR3 DNA: TGTGCCAGCAGCATGCAGACAGGGGCGAGTAAAGCTTTCTTT
D gene: TRBD2; clone size: .; V gene: TRBV7-2; J gene: TRBJ2-7; CDR3 protein: CASSFGTSGAYEQYF; CDR3 DNA: TGTGCCAGCAGCTTCGGGACTAGCGGGGCCTACGAGCAGTACTTC
D gene: .; clone size: .; V gene: TRBV9; J gene: TRBJ2-7; CDR3 protein: CASSVEGRVGEQYF; CDR3 DNA: TGTGCCAGCAGCGTAGAGGGCAGGGTGGGGGAGCAGTACTTC
D gene: .; clone size: once; V gene: TRBV19; J gene: TRBJ1-3; CDR3 protein: CASTRLNSGNTIYF; CDR3 DNA: TGTGCCAGTACCCGACTGAACTCTGGAAACACCATATATTTT
D gene: TRBD2; clone size: .; V gene: TRBV29-1; J gene: TRBJ2-3; CDR3 protein: CSVALSGGARDTQYF; CDR3 DNA: TGCAGCGTTGCGCTTAGCGGGGGGGCTCGTGATACGCAGTATTTT
D gene: .; clone size: .; V gene: TRBV6-5; J gene: TRBJ1-5; CDR3 protein: CASSYSKAGHNQPQHF; CDR3 DNA: TGTGCCAGCAGTTACTCGAAGGCAGGCCACAATCAGCCCCAGCATTTT
D gene: TRBD1; clone size: .; V gene: TRBV7-3; J gene: TRBJ1-6; CDR3 protein: CASSEWGRGQNSPLHF; CDR3 DNA: TGTGCCAGCAGCGAATGGGGCAGGGGGCAAAATTCACCCCTCCACTTT
D gene: TRBD1; clone size: .; V gene: TRBV27; J gene: TRBJ1-2; CDR3 protein: CASSQTGIYGYTF; CDR3 DNA: TGTGCCAGCAGCCAGACAGGGATCTATGGCTACACCTTC
D gene: TRBD2; clone size: .; V gene: TRBV27; J gene: TRBJ2-1; CDR3 protein: CASSLARGGQSSYNEQFF; CDR3 DNA: TGTGCCAGCAGTTTAGCCCGGGGGGGCCAGAGCTCCTACAATGAGCAGTTCTTC
D gene: .; clone size: .; V gene: TRBV20-1; J gene: TRBJ1-1; CDR3 protein: CSVRENTEAFF; CDR3 DNA: TGCAGTGTACGGGAGAACACTGAAGCTTTCTTT